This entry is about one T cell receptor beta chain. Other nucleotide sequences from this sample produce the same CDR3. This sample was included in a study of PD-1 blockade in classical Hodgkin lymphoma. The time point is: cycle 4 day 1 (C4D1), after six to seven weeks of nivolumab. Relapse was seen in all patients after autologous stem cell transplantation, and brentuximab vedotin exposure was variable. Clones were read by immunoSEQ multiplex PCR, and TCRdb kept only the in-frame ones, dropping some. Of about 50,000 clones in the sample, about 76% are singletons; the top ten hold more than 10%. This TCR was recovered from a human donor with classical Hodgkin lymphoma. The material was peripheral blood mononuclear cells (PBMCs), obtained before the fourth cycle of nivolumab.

The CDR3: CASSLYSGRNTEAFF. For the CDR3, the DNA is TGTGCCAGCAGCTTATACTCAGGGCGGAACACTGAAGCTTTCTTT. J is TRBJ1-1 and V is TRBV7-8; a weak D match, TRBD1 (5 bases). From germline, CDR1 is SGHVS and CDR2 FQNEAQ. The CDR3 has 15 amino acids. The V gene lost 2 bases and the J gene lost 1 base, with 11 bases spanning the gap.